The clone carrying this TCR beta chain was counted at least ten times. This CDR3 has 15 amino acids. V was pared by 6 bases and J by 7 bases, with 12 bases of the junction left unmatched. CDR1 and CDR2 (germline): SNHLY, FYNNEI. RNA transcripts yielded amplified TCR beta CDR3 regions. In the first-round RT-PCR of the TCR CDR3, the HTBI primer set was used. TCRdb itself ran the multiplex PCR reads through MiXCR, one entry per CDR3 protein. The sample yields roughly 250,000 distinct CDR3 sequences, roughly 20% seen once. The data were obtained in a study of T cells in Graves' hyperthyroidism and ophthalmopathy.

The chain recombines TRBV2 with TRBJ2-1; 7 bases map to TRBD2. The clonotype was recovered from a man aged 25-45 years with Graves' ophthalmopathy. Sequenced: blood. The CDR3 reads CASSRDSGLVNEQFF. DNA of the CDR3: TGTGCCAGCAGCCGAGATAGCGGGCTAGTTAATGAGCAGTTCTTC.